A selection of T cell receptor beta chains follows, all from one sample in a study of T cell repertoires in cytomegalovirus infection. From the reads, TCRdb called clonotypes with MiXCR, one entry per CDR3 protein. The sample contains 150,000 to 200,000 distinct CDR3 sequences, over 13% of which appear only once. Input material: PBMCs. Receptors originate from a human donor in good health (CMV status not recorded). Some clones in this sample may be carry-over from other donors' samples. CDR3s include the opening cysteine and the closing phenylalanine or tryptophan. A D gene is named only where the DNA matches it firmly. Size is omitted from some rows. Given values are once, few, many or a class for expanded clones.

J	D	V	size	DNA	CDR3
TRBJ1-1	TRBD1	TRBV19	NA	TGTGCCAGTAAAAGGGGACAGATGAACACTGAAGCTTTCTTT	CASKRGQMNTEAFF
TRBJ1-1	NA	TRBV4-1	NA	TGCGCCAGCAGCCAACATCAACCAGGGGCAACTGAAGCTTTCTTT	CASSQHQPGATEAFF
TRBJ2-7	NA	TRBV7-2	many	TGTGCCAGCAGCTCCACGCTGGTCTCCTACGAGCAGTACTTC	CASSSTLVSYEQYF
TRBJ2-7	TRBD1	TRBV7-2	many	TGTGCCAGCAGCTACGGGGACAGGTCCTCCTACGAGCAGTACTTC	CASSYGDRSSYEQYF
TRBJ1-3	NA	TRBV15	few	TGTGCCACCAGCGGTGGACAGACAATATCTGGAAACACCATATATTTT	CATSGGQTISGNTIYF
TRBJ1-5	NA	TRBV19	NA	TGTGCCAGTAGTATCGGGAGAGTGACCAGAGGAACGGCCCAGCATTTT	CASSIGRVTRGTAQHF
TRBJ2-5	NA	TRBV6-8	once	TGTGCCAGCAGTTACTCCACGGCCTCCTCGGGGACCCAGTACTTC	CASSYSTASSGTQYF
TRBJ1-2	NA	TRBV29-1	NA	TGCAGCGTTGAAGATCACGGCTATGGCTACACCTTC	CSVEDHGYGYTF
TRBJ2-7	NA	TRBV11-2	NA	TGTGCCAGCAGCTCCCCAGGGAACCACGAGCAGTACTTC	CASSSPGNHEQYF
TRBJ2-4	NA	TRBV9	few	TGTGCCAGCAGCGAGGGGGGGCAAGCCAAAAACATTCAGTACTTC	CASSEGGQAKNIQYF
TRBJ1-5	TRBD1	TRBV2	many	TGTGCCAGCAGCGGACAGGGTTTGACCAATCAGCCCCAGCATTTT	CASSGQGLTNQPQHF
TRBJ2-7	TRBD2	TRBV7-2	many	TGTGCCAGCAGCTTAAAGAGCGGGGGTTACGAGCAGTACTTC	CASSLKSGGYEQYF
TRBJ2-1	NA	TRBV5-1	few	TGCGCCAGCAGCTCTACAGGGAGGTTTGGCAATGAGCAGTTCTTC	CASSSTGRFGNEQFF
TRBJ2-1	NA	TRBV6-6	NA	TGTGCCAGCAGTTACTCTGAAGGGGGCAATGAGCAGTTCTTC	CASSYSEGGNEQFF
TRBJ2-1	TRBD2	TRBV6-4	few	TGTGCCAGCAGTGACCTAGCGGGAGGCTCCTACAATGAGCAGTTCTTC	CASSDLAGGSYNEQFF
TRBJ1-1	NA	TRBV9	NA	TGTGCCAGCAGCGCCCTCCACCGAAACCAAGCTTTCTTT	CASSALHRNQAFF
TRBJ2-6	NA	TRBV4-3	many	TGCGCCAGCAGCCAAGAGATCCGAGCAGGGGCCAACGTCCTGACTTTC	CASSQEIRAGANVLTF
TRBJ1-2	NA	TRBV2	few	TGTGCCACCTACCTCCCTCATGGCTACACCTTC	CATYLPHGYTF
TRBJ1-1	NA	TRBV12-3/TRBV12-4	NA	TGTGCCAGCAGGGGATCTACAGTGTTCACTGAAGCTTTCTTT	CASRGSTVFTEAFF
TRBJ1-4	NA	TRBV28	few	TGTGCCAGCAGTTACTCCCCTACTGAAAAACTGTTTTTT	CASSYSPTEKLFF
TRBJ2-2	NA	TRBV11-3	many	TGTGCCAGCAGCTTAAAGACGGTCGGGGAGCTGTTTTTT	CASSLKTVGELFF
TRBJ1-2	NA	TRBV6-2/TRBV6-3	many	TGTGCCAGCAGTTACTCAAGGCAAAGGACGCGATATGGCTACACCTTC	CASSYSRQRTRYGYTF
TRBJ2-2	NA	TRBV7-2	many	TGTGCCAGCACCCTTAAACCGTCCGGGGAGCTGTTTTTT	CASTLKPSGELFF
TRBJ1-1	NA	TRBV4-3	many	TGCGCCAGCAGCGAAGCGGGCACTGAAGCTTTCTTT	CASSEAGTEAFF
TRBJ1-2	NA	TRBV2	NA	TGTGCCAGCAGTGGGGGGGGTTCCCACACCTTC	CASSGGGSHTF
TRBJ2-2	TRBD1	TRBV5-4	many	TGTGCCAGCAGCCGGCCGGACAGGGGTATGGCCGGGGAGCTGTTTTTT	CASSRPDRGMAGELFF
TRBJ2-5	TRBD2	TRBV7-8	many	TGTGCCAGCAGCTTATTCCGGTCTAGCGGGAAGGAAGAGACCCAGTACTTC	CASSLFRSSGKEETQYF
TRBJ2-3	NA	TRBV7-2	many	TGTGCCAGCAGCCAAGGGGGTATTAGCACAGATACGCAGTATTTT	CASSQGGISTDTQYF
TRBJ2-1	TRBD2	TRBV6-2/TRBV6-3	NA	TGTGCCAGCAGTGTACTGTTCCTTGAGGCGGGAGGGGACAATGAGCAGTTCTTC	CASSVLFLEAGGDNEQFF
TRBJ1-2	TRBD1	TRBV29-1	few	TGCAGCTCTAGACAGGGAGACTATGGCTACACCTTC	CSSRQGDYGYTF
TRBJ2-7	NA	TRBV12-3/TRBV12-4	NA	TGTGCCAGCAGTACGACATCTTCCTACGAGCAGTACTTC	CASSTTSSYEQYF
TRBJ2-5	TRBD2	TRBV29-1	few	TGCAGCGTTGAATATAGAGTACTAGCGGGACAAGAGACCCAGTACTTC	CSVEYRVLAGQETQYF
TRBJ1-1	NA	TRBV29-1	NA	TGCAGCGTTTTAAACACTGAAGCTTTCTTT	CSVLNTEAFF
TRBJ2-2	TRBD2	TRBV7-9	many	TGTGCCAGCAGCCAGCGGGGCTCGGGGTTGGAGACCGGGGAGCTGTTTTTT	CASSQRGSGLETGELFF
TRBJ2-1	NA	TRBV2	many	TGTGCCAGCATCCGCCCCCGACACCAAGGGAGGAATGAGCAGTTCTTC	CASIRPRHQGRNEQFF
TRBJ1-5	NA	TRBV4-2	few	TGTGCCAGCAGCCAAGATCTGTATCAGCCCCAGCATTTT	CASSQDLYQPQHF
TRBJ2-7	NA	TRBV6-1	few	TGTGCCAGCAGCTTCTTTGGGGTGGGCGAGCAGTACTTC	CASSFFGVGEQYF
TRBJ2-1	NA	TRBV12-3/TRBV12-4	NA	TGTGCCAGCAGTCTCCCTAGCAGCCTCCGGAATGAGCAGTTCTTC	CASSLPSSLRNEQFF
TRBJ1-5	TRBD1	TRBV12-3/TRBV12-4	many	TGTGCCAGCACCCGGGACAGTGGCAATCAGCCCCAGCATTTT	CASTRDSGNQPQHF
TRBJ1-2	NA	TRBV29-1	NA	TGCAGCGTCGTGACAGGTTATGGCTACACCTTC	CSVVTGYGYTF
TRBJ1-1	NA	TRBV12-3/TRBV12-4	NA	TGTGCCAGCAGTCACCGGGACGCATACACTGAAGCTTTCTTT	CASSHRDAYTEAFF
TRBJ1-2	NA	TRBV7-8	many	TGTGCCAGCAGCCCCGACAGCTATGGCTACACCTTC	CASSPDSYGYTF
TRBJ1-5	NA	TRBV7-9	many	TGTGCCAGCAGCCGCCCCGGGGGCGGTCAGCCCCAGCATTTT	CASSRPGGGQPQHF
TRBJ2-7	TRBD2	TRBV6-2/TRBV6-3	few	TGTGCCAGCAGCAGACTAGCGGCCCTCTCCTACGAGCAGTACTTC	CASSRLAALSYEQYF
TRBJ2-1	NA	TRBV7-3	many	TGTGCCAGCAGCTTAACGCCGAGCTCCTACAATGAGCAGTTCTTC	CASSLTPSSYNEQFF
TRBJ2-7	NA	TRBV7-9	many	TGTGCCAGCGCCCACGGGGGAACGGAAGAGCAGTACTTC	CASAHGGTEEQYF
TRBJ2-1	TRBD2	TRBV6-2/TRBV6-3	few	TGTGCCAGCAGTTACTCGAGCGGGGGGAAAAATGAGCAGTTCTTC	CASSYSSGGKNEQFF
TRBJ2-7	NA	TRBV7-9	NA	TGTGCCAGCAGCGGAACGCCTGACCCCTACGAGCAGTACTTC	CASSGTPDPYEQYF